Listed below are T cell receptor beta chains from one sample, sequenced in a study of post-analysis software for immune sequencing data. One entry per CDR3 protein results from TCRdb running MiXCR on the PCR reads. The table shows approximately 360,000 distinct CDR3 sequences, with roughly 36% occurring only once. Sequencing was performed on blood. The origin of the receptors is a girl between 10 and 17 years old with multiple sclerosis. Both conserved end residues are part of each CDR3. The D gene is left open where the match is weak. Size values are once, few and many counts, or a class for expanded clones, and some rows have none.

TRBV28	TRBJ2-7	.	.	CASTGGGVDPYEQYF
TRBV7-9	TRBJ2-5	few	.	CASSSGGGEYQETQYF
TRBV11-2	TRBJ1-2	.	TRBD1	CAGSLGQGGQDYTF
TRBV7-3	TRBJ1-1	.	.	CASSLFGIGELNTEAFF
TRBV7-2	TRBJ2-5	.	.	CASSLARQGGETQYF
TRBV10-3	TRBJ2-1	.	TRBD2	CAISEGLERRDEQFF
TRBV10-2	TRBJ2-1	few	.	CASSSGQGGRYNEQFF
TRBV20-1	TRBJ1-5	few	TRBD1	CSARAGTGANQPQHF
TRBV6-1	TRBJ2-7	.	TRBD2	CASSATSGGAAYEQYF
TRBV7-2	TRBJ2-5	.	TRBD2	CASRPNGEGTQYF
TRBV4-2	TRBJ2-7	.	.	CASSQDPGIPSYEQYF
TRBV4-1	TRBJ2-3	few	.	CASSQADGGAPQDTQYF
TRBV5-1	TRBJ2-4	few	.	CASSSLSGENIQYF
TRBV10-3	TRBJ1-6	few	.	CAISLREDNSPLHF
TRBV6-5	.	.	.	CASSKQASVYEQYF
TRBV10-3	.	once	TRBD2	CAISDWSGVSSYNEQYF
TRBV7-9	TRBJ2-1	.	TRBD1	CASSFTQGVSYNEQFF
TRBV24-1	TRBJ1-2	.	.	CATRDSSGSYGYTF
TRBV28	TRBJ2-1	few	TRBD1	CASSSQSVGQGDEQFF
TRBV7-8	TRBJ2-5	.	.	CASSLAQTPSETQYF
TRBV6-1	TRBJ2-7	few	.	CASSEEVFYEQYF
TRBV28	.	few	TRBD1	CASSLVGQGVYEQYF
TRBV15	TRBJ2-1	.	TRBD2	CATSRTPAGTEQFF
TRBV21-1	.	.	.	CASSKEWGLYEQYF
TRBV5-1	TRBJ1-6	few	.	CASSLGYSGGNSPLHF
TRBV12-1	TRBJ2-5	few	.	CASSSRGAQETQYF
TRBV7-6	TRBJ2-7	.	TRBD2	CASSLSGGVGNEQYF
TRBV7-9	TRBJ1-2	few	.	CASSPTGTGGYTF
TRBV21-1	TRBJ1-1	.	.	CASSKPGNTEAFF
TRBV6-1	TRBJ1-5	.	.	CASIEVGNSNQPQHF
TRBV29-1	TRBJ1-1	few	TRBD1	CSVSWTGETEAFF
TRBV20-1	TRBJ2-5	few	.	CSASTPLTPEETQYF
TRBV29-1	TRBJ1-2	few	TRBD1	CSVDGQGLPGGYTF
TRBV20-1	TRBJ2-1	few	.	CSARAISSYNEQFF
TRBV6-1	TRBJ2-1	once	TRBD2	CASSEGLAYGEQFF
TRBV2	TRBJ1-2	.	.	CASSERSSTGYGYTF
TRBV11-2	TRBJ2-7	.	.	CASSSLRGPNKEAQYF
TRBV5-1	TRBJ2-7	.	TRBD1	CASSKTGSSYEQYF
TRBV4-3	TRBJ2-5	.	.	CASSQEWGVIETQYF
TRBV24-1	TRBJ2-1	.	.	CATSDAGGNEQFF
TRBV6-6	TRBJ2-7	few	TRBD1	CASRRDRESTYEQYF
TRBV4-3	TRBJ1-1	few	TRBD1	CASSAQTGLNTEAFF
TRBV28	TRBJ1-4	.	.	CASSPPGRGEELFF
TRBV4-1	TRBJ2-1	few	.	CASSQLLRGGPAYNEQFF
TRBV14	TRBJ2-3	.	TRBD1	CASSQGGTGSQDTQYF
TRBV7-9	TRBJ2-6	.	TRBD1	CASTEGQAGANVLTF
TRBV5-1	TRBJ2-5	few	TRBD1	CASNDRDSSQETQYF
TRBV20-1	TRBJ1-4	.	.	CSARAGMVESNEKLFF
TRBV7-9	TRBJ2-7	many	.	CASSGSLYGVQDAYEQYF
TRBV7-3	TRBJ1-2	few	TRBD1	CASSSGGGSYGYTF
TRBV7-3	TRBJ2-3	few	TRBD1	CASSPGQGGDTQYF
TRBV20-1	TRBJ1-2	once	TRBD1	CSAWGGPGQGNYGYTF
TRBV12-3/TRBV12-4	TRBJ2-7	.	TRBD2	CASSATSAGSYEQYF
TRBV4-1	TRBJ1-5	few	TRBD1	CASSQPGQGAYQPQHF